The source of this TCR beta chain is a study of cytotoxic CD8 clonotypes in ibrutinib-treated CLL (dated by TCRdb to about 2021). Some background on the complete study: In this cohort, 15 patients were treatment-naive and 11 to 12 were relapsed/refractory, while about 18 had unmutated IGHV. Responses were partial in approximately 24 patients and complete in 2; after median 68 months follow-up, about 15 stayed in remission and roughly twelve progressed. Samples at response were collected after a median of 12 months of treatment, with a range of about 6 to 36 months. On average, each sample had roughly 250,000 productive templates and more than 85,000 productive rearrangements. Of the roughly 86 people in the trial, around 25 had longitudinal samples available. Cryopreserved peripheral blood mononuclear cells were collected at three points: before therapy, at response, and at either sustained remission or disease progression. Every remission and progressive disease sample was obtained while ibrutinib was still being received by the patients.

Approximately 2 micrograms of genomic DNA were extracted from cryopreserved PBMCs for TCR beta library preparation. Longitudinal blood samples from CLL patients on ibrutinib monotherapy underwent high-throughput TCR beta sequencing. The patients took part in an open-label, single-center phase 2 trial of ibrutinib monotherapy. Each clonotype received, on average, around 10x coverage in deep resolution sequencing performed on a MiSeq, where the target depth lay between 1 in 1 million and 1 in 200,000 T cells. The immunoSEQ hsTCRB Kit was used to generate TCR beta libraries. In the source study's methods: Data were analyzed with ImmunoSEQ Data Assistant and ImmunoSEQ Analyzer, with V, D and J genes assigned per IMGT definitions. Clonality was computed as one minus normalized Shannon entropy of productive rearrangement frequencies, ranging from 0 to 1. Only overrepresented clonotypes making up at least 0.05% of each patient's repertoire were included in the public clonotype analysis. Repertoires from about a dozen age-matched healthy donors in immuneACCESS were used as clonality controls. Held by TCRdb, this immuneACCESS table contains in-frame sequences only and omits some clones. Under half of the omission traces to an unresolved V gene where checked; the cause of the rest is unknown. V, J and clone size reflect that table, while D and trimming were determined from the DNA. In this sample the table shows some 14,000 clones, more than 45% of which occur a single time. Approximately 36% of the sample lies in the top ten.

Including the terminal cysteine and phenylalanine, the CDR3 comprises 10 residues. The kept DNA is CDR3 alone, 30 bases in frame from the first base. CDR1 and CDR2, looked up from the germline V gene (reference sequence), are LNHDA and SQIVND. Cut back by 5 bases and 10 bases, the V and J ends lie 8 bases apart. Details on this clone: Its recognized antigen is unknown. No base-level quality is on record; no much larger clone is a single base apart.

On the study overall, not on this receptor specifically: Public clonotypes were found to be uncommon and were observed to contract or remain stable during treatment; the increase in clonality was shown to reflect expansion of private clonotypes at ibrutinib response. An increase in clonality was observed at ibrutinib response, with clonality remaining stable during sustained remission and falling back toward baseline at progression. Baseline clonality exceeded that of age-matched healthy donors and correlated strongly with circulating CD8+ T-cell counts. Sampling times were not matched between sustained-remission and progressing patients, and lymph node repertoires were not studied.

Sequencing was performed on PBMCs, taken at an approximately 25-month disease-progression time point, from a patient treated with ibrutinib. The sequence is built from TRBV19 and TRBJ1-1; the D gene lacks a confident call. The receptor's source is a human donor with chronic lymphocytic leukemia. The CDR3 corresponds to CASSGPVAFF. The DNA is TGTGCCAGTAGTGGGCCTGTAGCTTTCTTT.